Included here is one T cell receptor beta chain sequence, with context. The table came from immunoSEQ multiplex PCR; TCRdb's copy has only in-frame clones and leaves some out. The sample includes around 390,000 clones, around nine tenths of them seen just once. This entry comes from a study of blood T cell repertoires in COVID-19. V shed 5 bases and J shed 1 base, with 8 bases lying between them. There are 13 residues in the CDR3. The V gene's germline CDR1 is LGHDT and CDR2 YNNKEL (reference sequence). The sequencing input was PBMCs or T cells enriched from blood (not recorded which). The chain recombines TRBV3-1 (or the pseudogene TRBV3-2) with TRBJ1-1, with D hard to call. This TCR was sampled from a woman aged 45-65 years who had recovered from COVID-19. In nucleotides, the CDR3 is TGTGCCAGCAGCAAGGGAGGGAACACTGAAGCTTTCTTT. It specifies CASSKGGNTEAFF.